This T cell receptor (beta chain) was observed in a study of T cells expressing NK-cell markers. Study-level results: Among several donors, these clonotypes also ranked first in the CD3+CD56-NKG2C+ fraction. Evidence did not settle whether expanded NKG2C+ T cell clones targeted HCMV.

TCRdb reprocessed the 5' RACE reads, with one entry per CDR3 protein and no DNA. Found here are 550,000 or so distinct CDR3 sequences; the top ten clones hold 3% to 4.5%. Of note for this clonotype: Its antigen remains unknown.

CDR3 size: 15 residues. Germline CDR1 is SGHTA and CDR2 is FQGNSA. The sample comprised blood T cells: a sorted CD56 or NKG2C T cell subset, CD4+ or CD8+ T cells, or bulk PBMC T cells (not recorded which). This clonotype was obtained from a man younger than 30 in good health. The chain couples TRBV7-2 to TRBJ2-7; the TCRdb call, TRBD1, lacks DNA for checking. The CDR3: CASSLRTGANYEQYF.